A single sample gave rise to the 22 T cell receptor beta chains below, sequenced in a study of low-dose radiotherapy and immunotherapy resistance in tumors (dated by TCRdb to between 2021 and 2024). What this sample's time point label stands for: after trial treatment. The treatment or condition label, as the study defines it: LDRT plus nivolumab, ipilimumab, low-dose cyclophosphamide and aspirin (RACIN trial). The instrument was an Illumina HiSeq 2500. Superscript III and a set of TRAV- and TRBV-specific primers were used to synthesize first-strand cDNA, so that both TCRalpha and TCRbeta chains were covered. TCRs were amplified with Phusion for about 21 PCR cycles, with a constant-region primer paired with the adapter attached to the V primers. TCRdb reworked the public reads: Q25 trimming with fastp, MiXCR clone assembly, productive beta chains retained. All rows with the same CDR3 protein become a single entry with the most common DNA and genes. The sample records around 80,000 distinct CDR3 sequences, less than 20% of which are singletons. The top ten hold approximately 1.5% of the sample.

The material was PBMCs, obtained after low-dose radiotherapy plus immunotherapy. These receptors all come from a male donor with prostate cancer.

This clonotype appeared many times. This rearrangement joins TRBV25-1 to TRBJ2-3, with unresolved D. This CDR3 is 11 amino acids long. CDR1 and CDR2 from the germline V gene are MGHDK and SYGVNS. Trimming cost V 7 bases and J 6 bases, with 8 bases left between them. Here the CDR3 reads CASKVRDTQYF. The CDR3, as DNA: TGTGCCAGCAAGGTACGGGATACGCAGTATTTT.

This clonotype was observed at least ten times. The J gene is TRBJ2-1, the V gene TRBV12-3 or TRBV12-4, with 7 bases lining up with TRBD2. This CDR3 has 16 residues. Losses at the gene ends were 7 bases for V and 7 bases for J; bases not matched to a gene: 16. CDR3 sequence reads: CASNPGGLAVRNEQFF. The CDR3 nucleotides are TGTGCCAGCAACCCGGGTGGTCTAGCGGTCCGAAATGAGCAGTTCTTC.

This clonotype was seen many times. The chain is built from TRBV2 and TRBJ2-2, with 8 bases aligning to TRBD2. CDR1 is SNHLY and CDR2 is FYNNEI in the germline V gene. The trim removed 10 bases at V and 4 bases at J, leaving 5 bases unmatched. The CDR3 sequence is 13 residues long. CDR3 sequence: CAILAGGTGELFF. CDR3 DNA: TGTGCCATCCTAGCGGGTGGCACCGGGGAGCTGTTTTTT.

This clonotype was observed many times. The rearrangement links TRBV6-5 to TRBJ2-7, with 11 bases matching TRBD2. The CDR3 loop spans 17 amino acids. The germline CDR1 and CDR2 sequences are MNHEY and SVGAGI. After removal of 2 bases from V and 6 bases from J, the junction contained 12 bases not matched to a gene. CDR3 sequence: CASSYGGRTSGLSEQYF. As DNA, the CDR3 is TGTGCCAGCAGTTACGGGGGAAGGACTAGCGGGCTCTCCGAGCAGTACTTC.

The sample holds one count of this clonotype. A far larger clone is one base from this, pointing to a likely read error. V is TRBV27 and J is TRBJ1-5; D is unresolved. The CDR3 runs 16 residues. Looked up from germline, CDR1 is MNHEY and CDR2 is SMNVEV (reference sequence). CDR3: CASTSPGSGSNRPQHF. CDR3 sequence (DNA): TGTGCCAGCACTAGCCCGGGGTCGGGGAGCAATCGGCCCCAGCATTTT.

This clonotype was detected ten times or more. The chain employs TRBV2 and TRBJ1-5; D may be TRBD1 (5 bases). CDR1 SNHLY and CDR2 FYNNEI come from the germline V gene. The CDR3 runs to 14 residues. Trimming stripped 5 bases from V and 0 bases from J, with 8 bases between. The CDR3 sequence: CASSRDGSNQPQHF. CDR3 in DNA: TGTGCCAGCAGTCGGGACGGTAGCAATCAGCCCCAGCATTTT. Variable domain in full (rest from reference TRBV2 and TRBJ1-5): EPEVTQTPSHQVTQMGQEVILRCVPISNHLYFYWYRQILGQKVEFLVSFYNNEISEKSEIFDDQFSVERPDGSNFTLKIRSTKLEDSAMYFCASSRDGSNQPQHFGDGTRLSIL.

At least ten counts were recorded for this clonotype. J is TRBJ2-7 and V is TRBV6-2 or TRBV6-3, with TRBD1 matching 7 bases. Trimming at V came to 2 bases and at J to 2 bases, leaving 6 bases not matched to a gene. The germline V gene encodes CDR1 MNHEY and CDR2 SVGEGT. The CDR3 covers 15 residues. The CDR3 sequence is CASSYPAGGTYEQYF. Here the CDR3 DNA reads TGTGCCAGCAGTTACCCGGCAGGGGGAACCTACGAGCAGTACTTC.

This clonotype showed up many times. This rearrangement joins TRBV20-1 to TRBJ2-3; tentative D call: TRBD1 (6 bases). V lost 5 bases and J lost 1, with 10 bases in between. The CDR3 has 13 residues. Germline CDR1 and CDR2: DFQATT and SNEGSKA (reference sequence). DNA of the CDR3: TGCAGTGCTCAACAGGGAGGCACAGATACGCAGTATTTT. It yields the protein CSAQQGGTDTQYF.

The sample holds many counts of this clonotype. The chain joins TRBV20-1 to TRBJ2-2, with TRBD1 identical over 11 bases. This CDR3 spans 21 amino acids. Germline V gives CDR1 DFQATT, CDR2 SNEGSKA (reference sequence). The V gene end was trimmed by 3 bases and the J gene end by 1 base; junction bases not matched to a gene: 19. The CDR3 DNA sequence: TGCAGTGCTAGGGGGCACTTGGGACAGGGGGGCCCCTCAGTGAACACCGGGGAGCTGTTTTTT. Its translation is CSARGHLGQGGPSVNTGELFF.

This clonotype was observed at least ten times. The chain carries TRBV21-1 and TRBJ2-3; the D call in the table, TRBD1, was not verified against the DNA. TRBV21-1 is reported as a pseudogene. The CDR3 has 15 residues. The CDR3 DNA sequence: TGTGCCAGCAGCAAAGGACAGGGAGACACAGATACGCAGTATTTT. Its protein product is CASSKGQGDTDTQYF.

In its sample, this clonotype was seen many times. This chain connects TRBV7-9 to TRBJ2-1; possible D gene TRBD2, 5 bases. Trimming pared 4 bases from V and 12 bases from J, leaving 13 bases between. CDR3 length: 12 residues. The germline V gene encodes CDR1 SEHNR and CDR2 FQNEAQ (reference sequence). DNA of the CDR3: TGTGCCAGCAGCTCTCGGACTGCGGGGCAGTTCTTC. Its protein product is CASSSRTAGQFF.

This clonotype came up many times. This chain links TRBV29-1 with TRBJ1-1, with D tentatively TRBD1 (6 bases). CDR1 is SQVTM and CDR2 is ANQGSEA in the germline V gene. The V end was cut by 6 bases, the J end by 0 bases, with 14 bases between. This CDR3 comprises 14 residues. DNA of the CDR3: TGCAGCGTGAACCGGGACACCTTGAACACTGAAGCTTTCTTT. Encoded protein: CSVNRDTLNTEAFF.

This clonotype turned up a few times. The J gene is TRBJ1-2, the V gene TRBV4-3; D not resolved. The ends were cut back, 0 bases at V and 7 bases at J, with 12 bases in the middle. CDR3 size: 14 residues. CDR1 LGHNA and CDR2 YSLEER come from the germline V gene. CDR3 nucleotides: TGCGCCAGCAGCCAAGAATTGGTAGGGTTTGGCTACACCTTC. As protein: CASSQELVGFGYTF.

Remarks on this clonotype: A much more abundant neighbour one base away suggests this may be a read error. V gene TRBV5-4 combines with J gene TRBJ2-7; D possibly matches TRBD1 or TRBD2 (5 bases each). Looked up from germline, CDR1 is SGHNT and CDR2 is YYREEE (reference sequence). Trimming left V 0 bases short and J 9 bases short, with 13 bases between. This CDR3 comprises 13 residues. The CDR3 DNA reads TGTGCCAGCAGCTTGGTTAGAGGGGACGGGCAGTACTTC. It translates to CASSLVRGDGQYF.

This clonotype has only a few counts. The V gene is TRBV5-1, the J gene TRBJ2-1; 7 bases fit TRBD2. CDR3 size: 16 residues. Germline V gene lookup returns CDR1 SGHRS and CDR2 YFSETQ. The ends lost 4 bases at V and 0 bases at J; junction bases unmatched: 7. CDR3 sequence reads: CASSTVGGGSYNEQFF. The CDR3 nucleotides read TGCGCCAGCAGCACCGTGGGGGGGGGCTCCTACAATGAGCAGTTCTTC.

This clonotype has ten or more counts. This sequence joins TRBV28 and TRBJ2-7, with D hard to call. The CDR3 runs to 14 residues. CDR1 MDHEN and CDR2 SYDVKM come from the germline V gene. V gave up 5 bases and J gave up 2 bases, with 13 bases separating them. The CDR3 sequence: CASSPGLAAYEQYF. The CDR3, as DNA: TGTGCCAGCAGTCCGGGTCTCGCGGCCTACGAGCAGTACTTC.

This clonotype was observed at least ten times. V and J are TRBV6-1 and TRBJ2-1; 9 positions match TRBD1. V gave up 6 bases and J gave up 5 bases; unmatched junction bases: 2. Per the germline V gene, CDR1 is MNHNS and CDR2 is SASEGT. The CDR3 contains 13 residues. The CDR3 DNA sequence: TGTGCCAGCAGCCGGGACAGGGACAATGAGCAGTTCTTC. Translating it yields CASSRDRDNEQFF.

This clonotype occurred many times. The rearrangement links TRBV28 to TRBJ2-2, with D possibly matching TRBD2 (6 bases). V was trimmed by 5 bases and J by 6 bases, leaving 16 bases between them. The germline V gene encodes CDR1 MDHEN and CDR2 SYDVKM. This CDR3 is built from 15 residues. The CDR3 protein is CASSRGLYRPGELFF. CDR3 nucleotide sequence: TGTGCCAGCAGTAGGGGACTTTATCGCCCCGGGGAGCTGTTTTTT. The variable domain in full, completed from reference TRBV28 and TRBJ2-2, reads DVKVTQSSRYLVKRTGEKVFLECVQDMDHENMFWYRQDPGLGLRLIYFSYDVKMKEKGDIPEGYSVSREKKERFSLILESASTNQTSMYLCASSRGLYRPGELFFGEGSRLTVL.

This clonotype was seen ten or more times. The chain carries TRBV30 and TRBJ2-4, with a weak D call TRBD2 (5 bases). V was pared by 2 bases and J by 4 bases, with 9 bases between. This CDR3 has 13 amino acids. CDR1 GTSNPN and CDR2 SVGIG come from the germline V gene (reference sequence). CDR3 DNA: TGTGCCTGGAGTCGCGGGCGAAAAAACATTCAGTACTTC. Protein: CAWSRGRKNIQYF.

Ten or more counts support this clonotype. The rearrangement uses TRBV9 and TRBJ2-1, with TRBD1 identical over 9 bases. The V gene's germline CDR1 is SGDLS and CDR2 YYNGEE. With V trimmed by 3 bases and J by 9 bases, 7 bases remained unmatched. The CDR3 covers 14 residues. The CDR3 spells CASSARDRDAEQFF. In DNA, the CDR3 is TGTGCCAGCAGCGCCCGGGACAGGGATGCTGAGCAGTTCTTC.

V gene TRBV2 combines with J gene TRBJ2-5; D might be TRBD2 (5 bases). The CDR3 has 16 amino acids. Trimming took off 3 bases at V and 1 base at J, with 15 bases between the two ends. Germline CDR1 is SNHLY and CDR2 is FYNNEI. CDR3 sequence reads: CASSDQSGSRQETQYF. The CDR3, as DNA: TGTGCCAGCAGTGATCAGAGCGGAAGCCGCCAAGAGACCCAGTACTTC.

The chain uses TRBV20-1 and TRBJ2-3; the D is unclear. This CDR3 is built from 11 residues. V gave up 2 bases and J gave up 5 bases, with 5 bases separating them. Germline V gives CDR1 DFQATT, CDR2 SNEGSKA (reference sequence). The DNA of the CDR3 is TGCAGTGCTAGACGAGGAGATACGCAGTATTTT. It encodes CSARRGDTQYF.